This record looks at one TCR beta chain sequence and its context. Antigen: not known. In the PCR, 60 Vbeta and 13 Jbeta primers were used. Per the original data handling: An analysis performed later counted 60 million to 90 million unique TCR beta chains (approximately 10 million of them shared). Generated by immunoSEQ multiplex PCR, the TCRdb table keeps only in-frame clones and is missing some. V, J and clone size derive from that table, while D and trimming were established from the DNA sequence. Of under 200,000 clones in the sample, around 80% were seen once. This specimen belongs to a study of cytomegalovirus exposure and HLA in healthy donors. Points from the study as a whole: HLA-A and HLA-B allele assignments for most subjects were reportedly predicted accurately using TCR beta sequences.

The CDR3 runs to 13 residues. Trimming cost V 2 bases and J 5 bases, with 7 bases left between them. CDR1 is SSHAT and CDR2 is FNYEAQ in the germline V gene (reference sequence). The V and J genes are TRBV7-7 and TRBJ2-1; D not certain. Input material: PBMCs. The clonotype was recovered from a man between 18 and 29 years old in good health and CMV-seronegative. In DNA form, the CDR3 reads TGTGCCAGCAGCTTAACAGAACACAATGAGCAGTTCTTC. Protein product: CASSLTEHNEQFF.